This TCR beta chain was obtained from a study of T cell responses to AZD1222 COVID-19 vaccine. The protocol was immunoSEQ multiplex PCR, while the TCRdb copy is restricted to in-frame clones and leaves out a portion. The data contain about 61,000 clones, roughly 90% of them seen just once; the ten biggest clones take up under 6.5%. This CDR3 has 15 residues. The germline gives CDR1 SGHDT, CDR2 YYEEEE. J was trimmed by 10 bases and V by 3 bases; bases with no gene match: 13. The sample consisted of peripheral blood, taken on day 0 of AZD1222 vaccination. This TCR derives from an adult in good health. The chain carries TRBV5-6 and TRBJ2-5, with 9 positions matching TRBD1. CDR3 in amino acids: CASSSEPGTGRVQYF. CDR3 coding DNA: TGTGCCAGCAGCTCTGAACCCGGGACAGGGAGGGTCCAGTACTTC. The full variable domain, completed using reference TRBV5-6 and TRBJ2-5, is DAGVTQSPTHLIKTRGQQVTLRCSPKSGHDTVSWYQQALGQGPQFIFQYYEEEERQRGNFPDRFSGHQFPNYSSELNVNALLLGDSALYLCASSSEPGTGRVQYFGPGTRLLVL.